This T cell receptor (beta chain) was sequenced for a study of shared clonotypes between healthy human individuals. The overall study: Researchers assigned three CD4 naive, three CD4 memory, two CD8 naive and one CD8 memory plate to each donor. Points from the study as a whole: Represented diversity (both genetic and exposure-history) was limited by the small number of donors. Larger estimated richness was generally recorded for naive subsets relative to memory subsets.

The naive CD8 population came from CD45RO-negative cells selected for CCR7, without terminally differentiated effector memory CD45RA+ cells. All donors were Caucasian adults living in Nashville, Tennessee. Remarks on this clone: The target antigen is unknown.

Germline assignment: CDR1 SGHAT and CDR2 FQNNGV. With 5 bases removed from V and 6 bases from J, the gap between germline ends came to 17 bases. CDR3 length: 14 amino acids. Produced via immunoSEQ multiplex PCR; TCRdb's table is partial and in-frame only. In the table there are approximately 840,000 clones, roughly 96% of which are singletons. The J gene is TRBJ2-7, the V gene TRBV11-2, with TRBD2 as a possible D gene (5 bases). The source of this sequence is a man between 25 and 39 years old in good health. Sequencing used naive CD8+ T cells sorted from blood. The CDR3 region has the DNA TGTGCCAGCAGCAGGACTCCCACCCGTGGCGAGCAGTACTTC. This codes for CASSRTPTRGEQYF.